The 13 T cell receptor beta chains in this list originate from one sample, sequenced in a study of cytomegalovirus exposure and HLA in healthy donors. It was with 60 Vbeta and 13 Jbeta primers that the PCR ran. Produced via immunoSEQ multiplex PCR; TCRdb's table is partial and in-frame only. The sample shows approximately 180,000 clones, around 87% of them seen only once. Sequencing was done on a sample of PBMCs. The source of these receptors is a woman under 30 in good health and CMV-seronegative.

The chain links TRBV6-1 to TRBJ1-2; 8 nucleotides match TRBD1. Germline trimming cut 6 bases from V and 6 bases from J; bases unmatched to any gene: 6. The CDR3 runs to 13 residues. Germline CDR1 and CDR2: MNHNS and SASEGT. In DNA form, the CDR3 reads TGTGCCAGCAGAGAGACAGGGGAGGATGGCTACACCTTC. It translates to CASRETGEDGYTF.

CDR3: CASSDGGMNTEAFF. The DNA of the CDR3 is TGCGCCAGCAGTGACGGCGGGATGAACACTGAAGCTTTCTTT. The rearrangement links TRBV10-1 to TRBJ1-1, with D uncertain. The CDR3 is 14 residues long. The V end lost 3 bases, the J end lost 0 bases, and 8 bases lay between the germline ends. Germline CDR1 is WNHNN and CDR2 is SYGVQD (reference sequence).

This sequence joins TRBV7-3 and TRBJ2-2, with D possibly matching TRBD2 (6 bases). The germline CDR1 and CDR2 sequences are SGHTA and FQGTGA. The germline V and J ends were trimmed by 5 bases and 6 bases, with 37 bases remaining between them. The CDR3 spans 22 residues. The CDR3 sequence is CASSPGGPVTLKEVASSGELFF. As DNA, the CDR3 is TGTGCCAGCAGCCCTGGAGGGCCGGTAACCCTAAAAGAAGTGGCTTCGTCCGGGGAGCTGTTTTTT.

The V gene is TRBV6-6, the J gene TRBJ1-4; tentative D call: TRBD1 (6 bases). The germline CDR1 and CDR2 sequences are MNHNY and SVGAGI (reference sequence). This CDR3 has 16 amino acids. Trimming removed 6 bases from V and 5 bases from J, with 19 bases in between. The CDR3 region is CASSSTKQGGNEKLFF. In DNA, the CDR3 is TGTGCCAGCAGCTCGACCAAACAGGGCGGAAATGAAAAACTGTTTTTT.

This chain links TRBV5-1 with TRBJ2-2, with TRBD1 matching 9 bases. Trimming removed 0 bases from V and 8 bases from J; junction bases left unmatched: 8. The CDR3 sequence is 16 residues long. Germline V gene lookup returns CDR1 SGHRS and CDR2 YFSETQ. The chain's CDR3 is CASSLDRGRDAGELFF. In DNA, the CDR3 is TGCGCCAGCAGCTTGGACAGGGGGCGCGACGCTGGGGAGCTGTTTTTT.

The chain links TRBV19 to TRBJ1-5, with 7 bases identical to TRBD1. V lost 6 bases, J lost 6 bases, and 5 bases stayed unmatched. CDR1 LNHDA and CDR2 SQIVND come from the germline V gene (reference sequence). The CDR3 totals 13 residues. The DNA of the CDR3 is TGTGCCAGTAGCGACAGGGCGGGTCAGCCCCAGCATTTT. Translated: CASSDRAGQPQHF.

The rearrangement links TRBV9 to TRBJ2-5, with D perhaps TRBD1 (6 bases). CDR3 length equals 15 residues. Germline-derived CDR1 and CDR2 are SGDLS and YYNGEE. V was shortened by 0 bases and J by 5 bases, with 14 bases between the two germline ends. Here the CDR3 reads CASSVVDLRGETQYF. The CDR3, as DNA: TGTGCCAGCAGCGTAGTGGACCTGAGGGGGGAGACCCAGTACTTC.

The chain links TRBV7-8 to TRBJ2-1; 7 nucleotides match TRBD2. The CDR3 runs 15 residues. The J segment lost 7 bases and the V segment lost 8 bases, leaving 14 bases of the junction unmatched. CDR1 SGHVS and CDR2 FQNEAQ come from the germline V gene. In DNA form, the CDR3 reads TGTGCCAGCTCCTGGAGGGAGGGCCTTAAGAATGAGCAGTTCTTC. Residues: CASSWREGLKNEQFF.

V is TRBV5-4 and J is TRBJ1-2; the D gene is possibly TRBD1 (6 bases). The CDR3 consists of 12 residues. Germline V lookup: CDR1 SGHNT, CDR2 YYREEE (reference sequence). The V gene lost 5 bases and the J gene lost 4 bases, with 9 bases spanning the gap. CDR3 sequence: CASRGGFYGYTF. Written as DNA, the CDR3 is TGTGCCAGCAGAGGGGGTTTCTATGGCTACACCTTC.

This rearrangement joins TRBV7-2 to TRBJ1-2, with a possible D match to TRBD1 (6 bases). Trimming pared 8 bases from V and 7 bases from J, leaving 14 bases between. The germline V gene encodes CDR1 SGHTA and CDR2 FQGNSA. The length of the CDR3 is 12 residues. The CDR3 protein is CASFTGWGGYTF. The CDR3 nucleotides read TGTGCCAGCTTCACAGGGTGGGGTGGCTACACCTTC.

V and J are TRBV28 and TRBJ1-2; D unresolved. Germline CDR1 MDHEN, CDR2 SYDVKM. V lost 3 bases and J lost 14, with 16 bases in between. The CDR3 totals 12 residues. This CDR3 reads CASSFGGPTETF. The CDR3, as DNA: TGTGCCAGCAGTTTCGGCGGGCCCACGGAAACCTTC.

The chain has TRBV13 and TRBJ2-1, with 11 bases that match TRBD2. Germline V gives CDR1 PRHDT, CDR2 FYEKMQ (reference sequence). V lost 5 bases to trimming and J lost 7 bases; unmatched junction nucleotides: 4. CDR3 size: 14 residues. The CDR3 region is CASSLAGGPNEQFF. CDR3 in DNA: TGTGCCAGCAGCCTAGCGGGGGGTCCTAATGAGCAGTTCTTC.

The J gene is TRBJ2-7, the V gene TRBV19; 10 bases are shared with TRBD1. This CDR3 is built from 13 residues. Trimming at V came to 6 bases and at J to 5 bases, leaving 4 bases not matched to a gene. Germline CDR1 is LNHDA and CDR2 is SQIVND (reference sequence). In DNA form, the CDR3 reads TGTGCCAGTAGCCTGACAGGGGGCGACGAGCAGTACTTC. It yields the protein CASSLTGGDEQYF.